Detailed here is one T cell receptor (beta chain). This sample was taken from a study of blood T cell repertoires in COVID-19. Overall study: Some COVID-19 samples were acute and others convalescent; all came from the United States, Italy and Spain. Nucleic acid was either cDNA or gDNA, and it came from T cells, B-cell-depleted T cells, or PBMCs.

Looked up from germline, CDR1 is LNHDA and CDR2 is SQIVND (reference sequence). Trimming took off 5 bases at V and 4 bases at J, with 13 bases between the two ends. CDR3 length: 14 residues. In the original analysis: Nucleated cell counts were estimated from reference gene primer amplification. The table came from immunoSEQ multiplex PCR; TCRdb's copy has only in-frame clones and leaves some out. Clonal size and the V and J genes are those of that table, whereas D and trimming came from the DNA. The sample lists about 230,000 clones; roughly 82% were seen once. The TCR comes from a man in his forties or fifties who had recovered from COVID-19. The gene calls are TRBV19 and TRBJ2-3; D is perhaps TRBD2 (7 bases). The sequencing input was peripheral blood. The CDR3 spells CASSPGGGADTQYF. The CDR3 nucleotides read TGTGCCAGTAGTCCGGGGGGCGGAGCAGATACGCAGTATTTT.